The rows below give T cell receptor beta chains drawn from one sample of a study of cytomegalovirus exposure and HLA in healthy donors. TCRdb's table, derived via immunoSEQ multiplex PCR, lists solely in-frame clones and lacks some. The repertoire holds roughly 93,000 clones, approximately 72% seen once, with approximately 11% in the top ten. The sample taken for sequencing was PBMCs. The source is a man aged 18 to 29 in good health and CMV-seropositive. Each CDR3 is given with its conserved first and last residue. Fields, in order: D gene, CDR3 length, J gene, V gene, clone size, CDR3 protein, CDR3 DNA. D genes are given only for firm matches. Only part of the rows carry a size: once, few, many, or a class if the clone is expanded.

. 15 TRBJ2-2 TRBV29-1 . CSVDSDRPNTGELFF TGCAGCGTTGATTCCGACAGGCCGAACACCGGGGAGCTGTTTTTT
. 13 TRBJ2-3 TRBV27 . CASRELGTDTQYF TGTGCCAGCAGGGAACTAGGAACAGATACGCAGTATTTT
TRBD2 13 TRBJ2-3 TRBV30 . CAWSSGGPDTQYF TGTGCCTGGTCTAGCGGGGGGCCAGATACGCAGTATTTT
. 15 TRBJ1-2 TRBV6-5 . CASKVGPLGAYGYTF TGTGCCAGCAAGGTGGGGCCCCTTGGCGCCTATGGCTACACCTTC
. 15 TRBJ2-3 TRBV11-2 . CASADLRGGADTQYF TGTGCCAGCGCTGATCTTAGGGGGGGCGCAGATACGCAGTATTTT
. 13 TRBJ1-2 TRBV30 once CAWSSSGAYGYTF TGTGCCTGGAGTTCGTCGGGAGCCTATGGCTACACCTTC
TRBD2 15 TRBJ2-7 TRBV28 . CASLPSGGAGYEQYF TGTGCCAGCCTACCTAGCGGGGGGGCAGGGTACGAGCAGTACTTC
TRBD1 15 TRBJ1-2 TRBV29-1 . CSVEVGDRDPKGYTF TGCAGCGTTGAAGTTGGGGACAGGGACCCTAAGGGCTACACCTTC
TRBD1 15 TRBJ1-2 TRBV19 . CASSRTGQGSYGYTF TGTGCCAGTAGTAGGACGGGACAGGGGAGCTATGGCTACACCTTC
. 13 TRBJ1-5 TRBV27 . CASSLGRNQPQHF TGTGCCAGCAGTTTAGGGCGCAATCAGCCCCAGCATTTT
. 16 TRBJ2-7 TRBV28 few CASSGLAILRSYEQYF TGTGCCAGCAGTGGGTTAGCGATCCTCCGGTCCTACGAGCAGTACTTC
TRBD2 14 TRBJ2-5 TRBV5-6 once CASSLEGGMETQYF TGTGCCAGCAGCTTGGAGGGAGGGATGGAGACCCAGTACTTC
TRBD2 13 TRBJ2-5 TRBV28 once CASRPSGGETQYF TGTGCCAGCAGGCCTAGCGGGGGAGAGACCCAGTACTTC
TRBD2 15 TRBJ2-5 TRBV19 . CASSIGWGGQETQYF TGTGCCAGTAGTATTGGTTGGGGGGGGCAAGAGACCCAGTACTTC
. 15 TRBJ2-7 TRBV18 . CASSPPRGASYEQYF TGTGCCAGCTCACCACCCCGGGGGGCTTCCTACGAGCAGTACTTC
TRBD2 16 TRBJ2-1 TRBV30 . CAWSGRTSGLYHEQFF TGTGCCTGGAGTGGCCGGACTAGCGGGTTATACCATGAGCAGTTCTTC
TRBD1 15 TRBJ2-7 TRBV28 . CASSPSGTGRREQYF TGTGCCAGCAGTCCGTCCGGGACAGGGAGGCGAGAGCAGTACTTC
. 16 TRBJ1-2 TRBV11-1 . CASSRSGTHSTYGYTF TGTGCCAGCAGCCGCTCCGGGACACATTCTACCTATGGCTACACCTTC
TRBD2 16 TRBJ2-7 TRBV4-1 . CASSQEGTSGFYEQYF TGCGCCAGCAGCCAAGAGGGGACTAGCGGCTTCTACGAGCAGTACTTC
. 14 TRBJ1-2 TRBV6-4 . CASSKPTGPYGYTF TGTGCCAGCAGTAAACCCACAGGCCCCTATGGCTACACCTTC
. 15 TRBJ2-6 TRBV28 . CASTPPFSGANVLTF TGTGCCAGCACCCCTCCCTTCTCTGGGGCCAACGTCCTGACTTTC
. 13 TRBJ2-7 TRBV27 . CASLSGGAGEQYF TGTGCCAGTCTAAGTGGGGGGGCGGGCGAGCAGTACTTC
TRBD2 12 TRBJ2-7 TRBV28 . CASRYPGGEQYF TGTGCCAGCAGGTATCCGGGGGGTGAGCAGTACTTC
TRBD1 14 TRBJ1-2 TRBV6-1 once CASSGTGESWGYTF TGTGCCAGCAGTGGGACAGGGGAGTCGTGGGGCTACACCTTC
. 16 TRBJ2-5 TRBV7-9 . CASSSRQTMGQETQYF TGTGCCAGCAGCTCCCGACAGACGATGGGTCAAGAGACCCAGTACTTC
TRBD2 17 TRBJ2-2 TRBV5-4 . CASSNPPSGVNTGELFF TGTGCCAGCAGCAACCCACCTAGCGGAGTGAACACCGGGGAGCTGTTTTTT
TRBD2 15 TRBJ2-7 TRBV5-1 . CASSLSTAGAYEQYF TGCGCCAGCAGCTTGAGTACAGCGGGAGCCTACGAGCAGTACTTC
TRBD1 16 TRBJ1-4 TRBV25-1 . CASSEYGDRVHEKLFF TGTGCCAGCAGTGAATATGGGGACAGGGTACATGAAAAACTGTTTTTT
. 16 TRBJ2-3 TRBV4-1 . CASSQWGGGVADTQYF TGCGCCAGCAGCCAGTGGGGTGGCGGGGTGGCAGATACGCAGTATTTT
TRBD2 14 TRBJ2-7 TRBV13 few CASSPSGERYEQYF TGTGCCAGCAGCCCCAGCGGGGAGCGCTACGAGCAGTACTTC
. 15 TRBJ1-1 TRBV18 . CASSPGDIGNTEAFF TGTGCCAGCTCACCCGGGGATATAGGGAACACTGAAGCTTTCTTT